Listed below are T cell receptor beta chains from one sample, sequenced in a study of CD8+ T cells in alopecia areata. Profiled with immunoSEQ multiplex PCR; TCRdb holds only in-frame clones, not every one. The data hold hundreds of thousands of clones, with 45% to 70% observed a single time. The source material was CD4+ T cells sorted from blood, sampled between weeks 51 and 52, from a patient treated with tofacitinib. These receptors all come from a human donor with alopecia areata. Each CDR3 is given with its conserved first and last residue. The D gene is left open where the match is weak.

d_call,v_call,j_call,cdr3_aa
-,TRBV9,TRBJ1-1,CASSVAGEELNTEAFF
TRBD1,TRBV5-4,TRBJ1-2,CASSRGHTNYGYTF
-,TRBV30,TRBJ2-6,CAWSAIQGANVLTF
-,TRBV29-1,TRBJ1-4,CSVVVTGEKLFF
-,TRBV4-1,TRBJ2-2,CASSSGLLNTGELFF
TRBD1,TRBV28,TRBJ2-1,CASRKGQSSYNEQFF
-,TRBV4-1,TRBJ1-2,CASSPPDRTNYGYTF
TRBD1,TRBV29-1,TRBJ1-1,CSALTGVNTEAFF
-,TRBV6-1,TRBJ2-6,CASREAGIASGANVLTF
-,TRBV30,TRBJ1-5,CAWSGGGHQPQHF
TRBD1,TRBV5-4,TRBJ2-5,CASGTGGQETQYF
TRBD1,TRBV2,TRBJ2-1,CASGDSYNEQFF
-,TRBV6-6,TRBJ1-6,CASSYLGENSPLHF
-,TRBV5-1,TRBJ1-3,CASASSGNTIYF
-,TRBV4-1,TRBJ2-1,CASSHDRAGHSYNEQFF
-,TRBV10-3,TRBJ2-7,CAITPDPVYEQYF
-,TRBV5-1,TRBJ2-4,CASSPGLGGAIAKNIQYF
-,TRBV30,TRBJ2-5,CAWSTGRAETQYF
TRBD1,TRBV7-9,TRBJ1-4,CASSLSGAGGEKLFF
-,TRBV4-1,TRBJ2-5,CASSQDLTQETQYF
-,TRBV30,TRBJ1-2,CAWRHLRRDVLPLWYGYTF
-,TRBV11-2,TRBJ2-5,CASSFPWETQYF
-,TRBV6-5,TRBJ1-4,CASSYLGGEKLFF
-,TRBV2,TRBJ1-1,CASSGFTEAFF
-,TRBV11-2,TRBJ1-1,CASSFMRGAGNTEAFF
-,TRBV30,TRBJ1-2,CAWSGGGGYTF
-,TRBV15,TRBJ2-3,CATSPPDRQSSDTQYF
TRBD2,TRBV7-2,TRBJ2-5,CASSLTSGGPRSQYF
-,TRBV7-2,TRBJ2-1,CASSPRADSYNEQFF
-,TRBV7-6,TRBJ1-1,CASSSVPHRASLEAFF
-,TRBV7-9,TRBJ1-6,CASSLESRVGSPLHF
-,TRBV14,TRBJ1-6,CASSQHSSYNSPLHF
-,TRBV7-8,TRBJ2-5,CASSTRTTQETQYF
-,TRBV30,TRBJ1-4,CAWALGPGEKLFF
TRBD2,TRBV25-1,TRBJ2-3,CASSGDSGGADTQYF
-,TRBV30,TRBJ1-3,CAWRTASGNTIYF
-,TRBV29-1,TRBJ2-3,CSVTRDSTDTQYF
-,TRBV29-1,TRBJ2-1,CSVGNGLGEQFF
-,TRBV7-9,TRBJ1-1,CASSHRPPGNTEAFF
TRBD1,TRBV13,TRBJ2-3,CASSLGNFGQGVDTQYF
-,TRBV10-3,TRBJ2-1,CATGAGAQGDEQFF
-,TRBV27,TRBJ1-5,CASSLQGDSYQPQHF